Shown below are 28 T cell receptor beta chains from a single sample sequenced in a study of cytomegalovirus exposure and HLA in healthy donors. PCR employed 60 Vbeta and 13 Jbeta primers. The data were produced by immunoSEQ multiplex PCR, yet TCRdb's version contains in-frame clones alone and is incomplete. The sample carries under 200,000 clones, more than 70% recorded once. Sequencing input: PBMCs. These receptor sequences come from a young man in good health and CMV-seronegative.

The chain uses TRBV13 and TRBJ2-7, with D tentatively TRBD1 (5 bases). Trimming took 0 bases from V and 2 from J, leaving 8 bases between them. The CDR3 length is 14 residues. CDR1 and CDR2 from the germline V gene are PRHDT and FYEKMQ (reference sequence). CDR3 amino acids: CASSLGQDPYEQYF. For the CDR3, the DNA is TGTGCCAGCAGCTTAGGACAGGACCCCTACGAGCAGTACTTC. Supplemented by reference TRBV13 and TRBJ2-7, the full variable domain reads AAGVIQSPRHLIKEKRETATLKCYPIPRHDTVYWYQQGPGQDPQFLISFYEKMQSDKGSIPDRFSAQQFSDYHSELNMSSLELGDSALYFCASSLGQDPYEQYFGPGTRLTVT.

The rearrangement joins TRBV14 to TRBJ2-4; TRBD1 is a possible D gene (5 bases). Germline V gene lookup returns CDR1 SGHDN and CDR2 FVKESK. CDR3 size: 13 residues. The V gene lost 1 base and the J gene lost 13 bases, with 14 bases spanning the gap. In DNA form, the CDR3 reads TGTGCCAGCAGCCAAGCCAGGCAGGGTCCACAGTACTTC. Amino acid sequence: CASSQARQGPQYF.

This chain joins TRBV7-8 and TRBJ2-5, with D unresolved. TRBJ2-7 matches the DNA end more closely, so the J call is doubtful. The CDR3 runs to 14 residues. Germline loops: CDR1 SGHVS, CDR2 FQNEAQ. CDR3 sequence: CASSLTGHTYEQYF. The CDR3 DNA sequence: TGTGCCAGCAGCTTAACTGGGCACACCTACGAGCAGTACTTC.

This chain joins TRBV4-2 and TRBJ2-2, with TRBD1 matching 9 bases. The CDR3 loop spans 18 amino acids. After removal of 0 bases from V and 6 bases from J, the junction contained 11 bases not matched to a gene. CDR1 and CDR2 (germline): LGHNA, YNFKEQ. This CDR3 reads CASSQERIGQGRAGELFF. The CDR3 DNA reads as TGTGCCAGCAGCCAAGAGAGGATCGGACAGGGGAGGGCCGGGGAGCTGTTTTTT.

The V gene is TRBV19, the J gene TRBJ2-4; D might be TRBD1 (5 bases). The CDR3 length is 15 residues. Germline CDR1 is LNHDA and CDR2 is SQIVND (reference sequence). Trimming cost V 2 bases and J 0 bases, with 8 bases left between them. CDR3 loop: CASSITGLAKNIQYF. CDR3 nucleotides: TGTGCCAGTAGTATAACAGGCCTAGCCAAAAACATTCAGTACTTC.

The chain joins TRBV5-6 to TRBJ2-3; TRBD1 might be the D (6 bases). The V end was cut by 5 bases, the J end by 2 bases, with 18 bases between. CDR1 SGHDT and CDR2 YYEEEE come from the germline V gene. The CDR3 sequence is 16 residues long. CDR3 loop: CASSGVEGEITDTQYF. The CDR3 DNA is TGTGCCAGCAGTGGAGTCGAGGGGGAGATCACAGATACGCAGTATTTT.

This sequence joins TRBV11-3 and TRBJ2-2; TRBD2 might be the D (6 bases). Germline values: CDR1 SGHNT, CDR2 YENEEA. The V end was cut by 5 bases, the J end by 3 bases, with 16 bases between. The CDR3 is made up of 16 amino acids. The DNA of the CDR3 is TGTGCCAGCAGCCCGGCCACGGGGGTGGACACCGGGGAGCTGTTTTTT. It yields the protein CASSPATGVDTGELFF.

The chain uses TRBV28 and TRBJ1-2; D remains ambiguous. The germline CDR1 and CDR2 sequences are MDHEN and SYDVKM. The CDR3 loop spans 12 amino acids. Trimming shortened V by 3 bases and J by 7 bases, and 9 bases separated the two germline ends. CDR3 sequence (DNA): TGTGCCAGCAGTTTTCGGGGAGGTGGCTACACCTTC. Translating gives CASSFRGGGYTF.

This chain joins TRBV11-3 and TRBJ2-2; D is possibly TRBD2 (6 bases). The CDR3 has 16 amino acids. V was cut by 4 bases and J by 4 bases, with 16 bases left in between. The germline V gene has CDR1 SGHNT and CDR2 YENEEA. CDR3: CASSSYPEGGTGELFF. The CDR3, as DNA: TGTGCCAGCAGCTCTTACCCGGAGGGCGGCACCGGGGAGCTGTTTTTT. Variable domain in full (rest from reference TRBV11-3 and TRBJ2-2): EAGVVQSPRYKIIEKKQPVAFWCNPISGHNTLYWYLQNLGQGPELLIRYENEEAVDDSQLPKDRFSAERLKGVDSTLKIQPAELGDSAVYLCASSSYPEGGTGELFFGEGSRLTVL.

This clone was seen a single time. The chain couples TRBV7-8 to TRBJ2-1, with 7 bases identical to TRBD1. The CDR3 contains 15 residues. In germline, CDR1 is SGHVS, CDR2 FQNEAQ. V dropped 1 base and J dropped 4; count of bases not matched to a gene: 4. The CDR3 sequence is CASSLVVRGYNEQFF. As DNA, the CDR3 is TGTGCCAGCAGCTTAGTGGTCAGGGGGTACAATGAGCAGTTCTTC.

The chain has TRBV7-9 and TRBJ2-5; 7 nucleotides agree with TRBD1. Germline lookup yields CDR1 SEHNR and CDR2 FQNEAQ (reference sequence). V shed 5 bases, J shed 5 bases, and the junction held 5 bases outside the gene matches. The CDR3 runs to 13 residues. The CDR3 bases are TGTGCCAGCAGCAGGACAGGTGATGAGACCCAGTACTTC. Translated, it gives CASSRTGDETQYF. Full variable domain (missing parts from reference TRBV7-9 and TRBJ2-5): DTGVSQNPRHKITKRGQNVTFRCDPISEHNRLYWYRQTLGQGPEFLTYFQNEAQLEKSRLLSDRFSAERPKGSFSTLEIQRTEQGDSAMYLCASSRTGDETQYFGPGTRLLVL.

The rearrangement joins TRBV5-6 to TRBJ2-7; 9 nucleotides line up with TRBD2. This CDR3 has 16 amino acids. J was trimmed by 2 bases and V by 2 bases; bases with no gene match: 8. Looked up from germline, CDR1 is SGHDT and CDR2 is YYEEEE. CDR3 residues: CASSFWGLAGTYEQYF. The CDR3 coding sequence is TGTGCCAGCAGCTTCTGGGGCCTAGCGGGGACCTACGAGCAGTACTTC. The entire variable domain, with the rest obtained from reference TRBV5-6 and TRBJ2-7, is as follows: DAGVTQSPTHLIKTRGQQVTLRCSPKSGHDTVSWYQQALGQGPQFIFQYYEEEERQRGNFPDRFSGHQFPNYSSELNVNALLLGDSALYLCASSFWGLAGTYEQYFGPGTRLTVT.

The chain uses TRBV7-9 and TRBJ2-7; perhaps TRBD2 as D (6 bases). This CDR3 has 15 amino acids. The V and J ends lost 5 bases and 0 bases respectively, with 14 bases between them. Germline CDR1 reads SEHNR; CDR2 reads FQNEAQ (reference sequence). CDR3 sequence (DNA): TGTGCCAGCAGCCCCCGGGACTCTAGCTCCTACGAGCAGTACTTC. This encodes CASSPRDSSSYEQYF.

This chain connects TRBV27 to TRBJ1-3, with 9 bases aligning to TRBD1. The germline gives CDR1 MNHEY, CDR2 SMNVEV (reference sequence). V lost 4 bases and J lost 3; bases outside the gene matches: 7. The CDR3 consists of 16 residues. CDR3 protein: CASSSQGAVGGNTIYF. The CDR3 DNA is TGTGCCAGCAGTTCACAGGGGGCGGTAGGTGGAAACACCATATATTTT.

This sequence joins TRBV2 and TRBJ2-2; 12 bases line up with TRBD2. The length of the CDR3 is 18 residues. The ends lost 0 bases at V and 7 bases at J; junction bases unmatched: 9. Germline assignment: CDR1 SNHLY and CDR2 FYNNEI. CDR3 sequence reads: CASSEAGLAGGYVGELFF. Written as DNA, the CDR3 is TGTGCCAGCAGTGAAGCGGGGCTAGCGGGGGGGTACGTCGGGGAGCTGTTTTTT. The full variable domain, with the rest looked up from reference TRBV2 and TRBJ2-2, is EPEVTQTPSHQVTQMGQEVILRCVPISNHLYFYWYRQILGQKVEFLVSFYNNEISEKSEIFDDQFSVERPDGSNFTLKIRSTKLEDSAMYFCASSEAGLAGGYVGELFFGEGSRLTVL.

The chain combines TRBV2 with TRBJ2-5; D remains unclear. Near its end, the DNA agrees better with TRBJ2-7, so the J call may be wrong. Per germline, CDR1 SNHLY and CDR2 FYNNEI. The CDR3 is 16 amino acids. CDR3 in DNA: TGTGCCAGCAGTGAGGGCGTCACCCTCTTCCCCTACGAGCAGTACTTC. It yields the protein CASSEGVTLFPYEQYF.

J is TRBJ2-1 and V is TRBV30; no clear D. Trimming pared 2 bases from V and 5 bases from J, leaving 7 bases between. This CDR3 comprises 12 residues. The germline V gene has CDR1 GTSNPN and CDR2 SVGIG (reference sequence). Here the CDR3 DNA reads TGTGCCTGGAGTCTACTTAACAATGAGCAGTTCTTC. Its protein is CAWSLLNNEQFF.

The chain joins TRBV5-8 to TRBJ2-3; TRBD2 agrees at 8 bases. Germline loops: CDR1 SGHTS, CDR2 YDEGEE. This CDR3 region has 17 residues. The V segment lost 0 bases and the J segment 6 bases; nucleotides outside the gene matches: 12. This CDR3 is CASSLGSAGAPSDTQYF. The CDR3 nucleotides read TGTGCCAGCAGCTTGGGATCAGCGGGAGCCCCTAGCGATACGCAGTATTTT.

The rearrangement uses TRBV5-1 and TRBJ2-7; TRBD2 matches at 13 bases. CDR3 length equals 18 residues. Germline CDR1 and CDR2: SGHRS and YFSETQ. J lost 3 bases, V lost 0 bases, and 9 bases had no gene match. CDR3 nucleotides: TGCGCCAGCAGCTTGGGGACTAGCGGGGGCGCAGCCTACTACGAGCAGTACTTC. Its protein product is CASSLGTSGGAAYYEQYF.

The chain carries TRBV7-2 and TRBJ1-1; D is undetermined. This CDR3 spans 15 amino acids. CDR1 SGHTA and CDR2 FQGNSA come from the germline V gene. The V end lost 0 bases, the J end lost 5 bases, and 13 bases lay between the germline ends. CDR3 residues: CASSLAYRVWTEAFF. The DNA of the CDR3 is TGTGCCAGCAGCTTAGCGTACCGGGTTTGGACTGAAGCTTTCTTT.

The chain employs TRBV5-6 and TRBJ1-2; a weak D match, TRBD1 (5 bases). There are 16 residues in the CDR3. Germline V gene lookup returns CDR1 SGHDT and CDR2 YYEEEE. The V end was cut by 1 base, the J end by 5 bases, with 18 bases between. The CDR3 spells CASSLRRGAPPYGYTF. The CDR3 nucleotides read TGTGCCAGCAGCTTGAGAAGGGGCGCGCCACCTTATGGCTACACCTTC. The full variable domain, with the rest looked up from reference TRBV5-6 and TRBJ1-2, is DAGVTQSPTHLIKTRGQQVTLRCSPKSGHDTVSWYQQALGQGPQFIFQYYEEEERQRGNFPDRFSGHQFPNYSSELNVNALLLGDSALYLCASSLRRGAPPYGYTFGSGTRLTVV.

The chain uses TRBV4-2 and TRBJ2-1, with D possibly matching TRBD1 (6 bases). Germline V CDR1 and CDR2: LGHNA, YNFKEQ. CDR3 length equals 13 residues. Deletions cut 2 bases from V and 10 bases from J, with 12 bases between. The CDR3 loop reads CASSQLTGYEQFF. DNA of the CDR3: TGTGCCAGCAGCCAACTTACAGGGTACGAGCAGTTCTTC.

In this sample, this clone turned up a few times. The junction and the germline gene differ at one end; a read error may be behind it. The V and J genes are TRBV7-9 and TRBJ2-7; unclear D gene. Germline CDR1 and CDR2: SEHNR and FQNEAQ (reference sequence). The CDR3 covers 13 residues. The CDR3 loop is CSSSLGVSYEQYF. The CDR3 DNA reads TGTTCCAGCAGCTTAGGTGTATCCTACGAGCAGTACTTC.

This rearrangement joins TRBV19 to TRBJ1-1; D gene ambiguous. With 5 bases removed from V and 0 bases from J, the gap between germline ends came to 13 bases. This CDR3 region has 15 residues. Germline CDR1 is LNHDA and CDR2 is SQIVND (reference sequence). The CDR3 sequence: CASSLSPVMNTEAFF. The CDR3 DNA reads as TGTGCCAGTAGTCTCTCTCCGGTAATGAACACTGAAGCTTTCTTT.

This chain links TRBV6-6 with TRBJ2-1, with TRBD1 as a possible D gene (5 bases). CDR3 length equals 13 residues. Germline V gene lookup returns CDR1 MNHNY and CDR2 SVGAGI (reference sequence). Trimming left V 3 bases short and J 5 bases short, with 8 bases between. CDR3 residues: CASSYTGNNEQFF. The CDR3 DNA is TGTGCCAGCAGTTATACAGGAAACAATGAGCAGTTCTTC.

This clone has just a few counts. This chain connects TRBV6-5 to TRBJ1-2; unclear D gene. This CDR3 is 11 amino acids long. Germline-derived CDR1 and CDR2 are MNHEY and SVGAGI. The V gene lost 8 bases and the J gene lost 0 bases, with 4 bases spanning the gap. The CDR3 region is CASLSNYGYTF. The CDR3 DNA reads as TGTGCCAGCCTTTCTAACTATGGCTACACCTTC.

The V gene is TRBV7-9, the J gene TRBJ2-1; the match to TRBD2 covers 11 bases. CDR1 SEHNR and CDR2 FQNEAQ come from the germline V gene (reference sequence). The ends lost 1 base at V and 9 bases at J; junction bases unmatched: 11. The CDR3 runs 17 residues. The CDR3 reads CASSLVDLSLAGGEQFF. Here the CDR3 DNA reads TGTGCCAGCAGCTTAGTGGATTTAAGCCTAGCGGGGGGTGAGCAGTTCTTC.

V gene TRBV5-4 combines with J gene TRBJ2-1; 15 bases are shared with TRBD2. Per germline, CDR1 SGHNT and CDR2 YYREEE (reference sequence). This CDR3 is 17 amino acids long. V shed 5 bases, J shed 4 bases, and the junction held 7 bases outside the gene matches. CDR3: CASSSGLAGGGYNEQFF. The CDR3 DNA sequence: TGTGCCAGCAGTTCCGGACTAGCGGGGGGGGGTTACAATGAGCAGTTCTTC.